These 26 T cell receptor beta chains were sequenced from one sample in a study of CD8+CD57+ T cells in acquired aplastic anemia. TCR beta VDJ and CDR3 were profiled, and genomic DNA was the template. TCRdb processed the reads anew with MiXCR; each CDR3 protein has one entry. This sample has just over 450,000 distinct CDR3 sequences, with under 40% found just once. Flow cytometry had shown expanded CD8+CD57+ cells in the patients chosen for sequencing. Sequencing was carried out using sorted CD4+, CD8+, or CD8+CD57+ T cells (not recorded which) from PBMCs. These receptors were taken from a human donor with aplastic anemia.

This rearrangement joins TRBV30 to TRBJ1-1; D ambiguous. CDR1 is GTSNPN, CDR2 SVGIG, per germline (reference sequence). Trimming pared 3 bases from V and 1 base from J, leaving 9 bases between. The CDR3 extends over 13 amino acids. The CDR3 protein is CAWRGRANTEAFF. CDR3 nucleotide sequence: TGTGCCTGGAGGGGGAGGGCGAACACTGAAGCTTTCTTT.

This clonotype was seen many times. This rearrangement joins TRBV5-1 to TRBJ2-3, with D uncertain. CDR1 and CDR2 (germline): SGHRS, YFSETQ. The V and J ends lost 0 bases and 0 bases respectively, with 2 bases between them. The CDR3 is made up of 13 amino acids. For the CDR3, the DNA is TGCGCCAGCAGCTTGGACAGCACAGATACGCAGTATTTT. Amino acid sequence: CASSLDSTDTQYF.

This clonotype was counted many times. The rearrangement links TRBV5-6 to TRBJ1-5; D is perhaps TRBD1 (5 bases). The germline CDR1 and CDR2 sequences are SGHDT and YYEEEE. The V end was cut by 4 bases, the J end by 4 bases, with 9 bases between. This CDR3 contains 13 residues. CDR3 nucleotides: TGTGCCAGCAGCAAGGACACGAATCAGCCCCAGCATTTT. Protein sequence: CASSKDTNQPQHF.

There are many counts of this clonotype. The rearrangement joins TRBV12-3 or TRBV12-4 to TRBJ1-2; D perhaps matches TRBD1 (5 bases). The CDR3 sequence is 12 residues long. Trimming removed 6 bases from V and 4 bases from J, with 9 bases in between. The CDR3 DNA reads TGTGCCAGCAGCCGACAGTCCTATGGCTACACCTTC. The encoded protein is CASSRQSYGYTF.

Comments on this clonotype: With a much larger clone just one base away, this may be a read error. This chain connects TRBV20-1 to TRBJ1-5, with 8 bases aligning to TRBD1. The CDR3 has 14 residues. Per the germline V gene, CDR1 is DFQATT and CDR2 is SNEGSKA (reference sequence). V was clipped by 3 bases and J by 5 bases; unmatched bases: 6. The CDR3 region is CSARSNRGDQPQHF. In nucleotides, the CDR3 is TGCAGTGCTAGGTCGAACAGGGGGGATCAGCCCCAGCATTTT.

The chain employs TRBV4-2 and TRBJ1-6, with TRBD1 matching over 11 bases. V shed 0 bases, J shed 8 bases, and the junction held 3 bases outside the gene matches. Germline values: CDR1 LGHNA, CDR2 YNFKEQ. There are 16 residues in the CDR3. The CDR3, as DNA: TGTGCCAGCAGCCAAGAGGACAGGGGGCCGTATTCACCCCTCCACTTT. It yields the protein CASSQEDRGPYSPLHF.

Regarding this clonotype: Compared with germline, one end of the junction differs, possibly owing to a read error. The chain employs TRBV27 and TRBJ2-7; D may match TRBD1 or TRBD2 (5 bases each). The CDR3 length is 14 residues. CDR1 and CDR2 (germline): MNHEY, SMNVEV (reference sequence). CDR3 sequence reads: CASRVGAGAYEQYF. CDR3 nucleotides: TGTGCCAGCAGGGTCGGGGCGGGCGCCTATGAGCAGTACTTC.

The chain joins TRBV6-1 to TRBJ2-7; TRBD2 is a possible D gene (5 bases). The V end was cut by 4 bases, the J end by 3 bases, with 10 bases between. The length of the CDR3 is 13 residues. Germline CDR1 is MNHNS and CDR2 is SASEGT. The CDR3 spells CASSARRDYEQYF. In DNA, the CDR3 is TGTGCCAGCAGTGCCCGACGGGACTACGAGCAGTACTTC.

The chain uses TRBV29-1 and TRBJ1-1; D unresolved. V lost 1 base and J lost 4, with 13 bases in between. Germline V gene sequence: CDR1 SQVTM, CDR2 ANQGSEA. The CDR3 loop spans 14 amino acids. Here the CDR3 DNA reads TGCAGCGTTGAAGTCCGGGGAAGAGGCACTGAAGCTTTCTTT. It encodes CSVEVRGRGTEAFF.

The rearrangement links TRBV29-1 to TRBJ2-2, with D perhaps matching TRBD1 (5 bases). Germline V gives CDR1 SQVTM, CDR2 ANQGSEA. The CDR3 consists of 13 residues. V lost 8 bases to trimming and J lost 7 bases, with 17 bases between them. In nucleotides, the CDR3 is TGCAGCTCGAGCGCAGGGAAGGGCGGGGAGCTGTTTTTT. It yields the protein CSSSAGKGGELFF.

This clonotype has more than one count but fewer than ten. CDR3 in amino acids: CASSFQGTGNQPQHF. The CDR3 nucleotides read TGTGCCAGCAGCTTTCAGGGGACGGGGAATCAGCCCCAGCATTTT. The chain couples TRBV5-6 to TRBJ1-5; D possibly corresponds to TRBD1 (6 bases). Trimming left V 2 bases short and J 4 bases short, with 13 bases between. CDR3 size: 15 residues. In germline, CDR1 is SGHDT, CDR2 YYEEEE.

This clonotype was recorded a few times. The V gene is TRBV2, the J gene TRBJ1-6, with D possibly matching TRBD1 (5 bases). V was trimmed by 8 bases and J by 9 bases, leaving 23 bases between them. Per germline, CDR1 SNHLY and CDR2 FYNNEI. The length of the CDR3 is 16 residues. The DNA of the CDR3 is TGTGCCAGCTCACCACCCGGGACCGATGGGAGTTCACCCCTCCACTTT. The encoded protein is CASSPPGTDGSSPLHF.

This chain uses TRBV28 with TRBJ1-2; TRBD1 aligns across 7 bases. Per the germline V gene, CDR1 is MDHEN and CDR2 is SYDVKM. The CDR3 has 16 residues. V shed 6 bases and J 4 bases; nucleotides not matched to a gene: 14. The CDR3, as DNA: TGTGCCAGCAGCACAGGGGTCACTAGGCTCGGCTATGGCTACACCTTC. Residues: CASSTGVTRLGYGYTF.

This chain joins TRBV18 and TRBJ1-1; D gene ambiguous. The CDR3 sequence is 15 residues long. Deletions cut 4 bases from V and 0 bases from J, with 12 bases between. Germline CDR1 and CDR2: KGHSH and LQKENI. For the CDR3, the DNA is TGTGCCAGCTCACAGTCGGAGGGCCTGAACACTGAAGCTTTCTTT. Translating it yields CASSQSEGLNTEAFF.

This clonotype was recorded many times. The chain is built from TRBV7-2 and TRBJ1-5; D perhaps matches TRBD1 (5 bases). The CDR3 is 14 amino acids. Germline CDR1 reads SGHTA; CDR2 reads FQGNSA. Trimming pared 5 bases from V and 4 bases from J, leaving 12 bases between. This CDR3 reads CASSPNRMNQPQHF. CDR3 bases: TGTGCCAGCAGCCCGAACAGGATGAATCAGCCCCAGCATTTT.

At least ten counts were recorded for this clonotype. This chain joins TRBV10-3 and TRBJ2-3; no definite D call. V dropped 0 bases and J dropped 0 bases, with 7 bases sitting between them. This CDR3 is 15 amino acids long. Germline CDR1 is ENHRY and CDR2 is SYGVKD. This CDR3 is CAISESTSSTDTQYF. CDR3 DNA: TGTGCCATCAGTGAGTCCACTTCTAGCACAGATACGCAGTATTTT.

This chain uses TRBV30 with TRBJ1-1; D is uncertain. Germline CDR1 reads GTSNPN; CDR2 reads SVGIG (reference sequence). With 1 base removed from V and 5 bases from J, the gap between germline ends came to 5 bases. This CDR3 contains 11 residues. CDR3: CAWSDRTEAFF. The CDR3 DNA reads TGTGCCTGGAGTGACAGAACTGAAGCTTTCTTT.

This clonotype was counted a few times. The chain has TRBV12-3 or TRBV12-4 and TRBJ1-1; no clear D. V gave up 3 bases and J gave up 3 bases, with 14 bases separating them. This CDR3 comprises 15 residues. Here the CDR3 reads CASSFRRRGDTEAFF. CDR3 bases: TGTGCCAGCAGTTTCCGGAGGCGCGGGGACACTGAAGCTTTCTTT.

Comment on this clonotype: Given the absence of the conserved phenylalanine or tryptophan at the CDR3 end, a read error is likely. The rearrangement links TRBV7-2 to TRBJ1-1, with D unclear. The V gene lost 6 bases and the J gene lost 5 bases, with 16 bases spanning the gap. CDR3 length: 14 amino acids. The V gene's germline CDR1 is SGHTA and CDR2 FQGNSA. CDR3 DNA: TGTGCCAGCAGGCTGCAGGCGGGAAGGACTGAAGCTTTCCTT. This translates into CASRLQAGRTEAFL.

The chain recombines TRBV29-1 with TRBJ1-5, with 7 bases that match TRBD1. J gave up 3 bases and V 6 bases, and 5 bases lay outside the gene matches. Germline CDR1 is SQVTM and CDR2 is ANQGSEA. The CDR3 runs 13 residues. This CDR3 reads CSVQGGLNQPQHF. The CDR3 DNA reads as TGCAGCGTGCAAGGGGGCCTCAATCAGCCCCAGCATTTT.

Comments on this clonotype: Because the CDR3 is missing its conserved closing phenylalanine or tryptophan, this is likely a read error. The chain links TRBV6-1 to TRBJ1-5, with a tentative D call TRBD1 (5 bases). V was pared by 6 bases and J by 4 bases, with 13 bases between. This CDR3 spans 14 amino acids. Germline V gives CDR1 MNHNS, CDR2 SASEGT. CDR3 protein: CASRTAGRNQPQHL. The CDR3 coding sequence is TGTGCCAGCAGGACAGCCGGTAGAAATCAGCCCCAGCATCTT.

This clonotype was detected ten times or more. This chain joins TRBV10-3 and TRBJ2-7, with D possibly TRBD2 on 5 matching bases. With 0 bases removed from V and 8 bases from J, the gap between germline ends came to 11 bases. The germline V gene has CDR1 ENHRY and CDR2 SYGVKD. The CDR3 spans 13 residues. CDR3 in amino acids: CAISESSGEQQYF. In DNA, the CDR3 is TGTGCCATCAGTGAGTCGTCCGGGGAACAGCAGTACTTC.

This clonotype was detected ten times or more. J is TRBJ1-6 and V is TRBV20-1, with 8 bases that match TRBD1. The J segment lost 10 bases and the V segment lost 3 bases, leaving 5 bases of the junction unmatched. Germline V lookup: CDR1 DFQATT, CDR2 SNEGSKA (reference sequence). CDR3 size: 13 residues. This CDR3 reads CSASQSGGSPLHF. CDR3 bases: TGCAGTGCTAGTCAGTCAGGGGGCTCACCCCTCCACTTT.

This clonotype was seen at least ten times. The chain has TRBV19 and TRBJ1-5; D remains ambiguous. Germline CDR1 reads LNHDA; CDR2 reads SQIVND (reference sequence). The CDR3 contains 12 residues. V was clipped by 5 bases and J by 5 bases, with 7 bases between them. DNA for the CDR3: TGTGCCAGTAGTCCGTGGGATCAGCCCCAGCATTTT. Amino acid sequence: CASSPWDQPQHF.

This clonotype was picked up many times. The genes are TRBV10-2 and TRBJ2-5, with D perhaps matching TRBD2 (6 bases). The ends were cut back, 3 bases at V and 5 bases at J, with 13 bases in the middle. The CDR3 contains 14 residues. CDR1 is WSHSY and CDR2 is SAAADI in the germline V gene. The CDR3 DNA reads as TGCGCCAGCAGTGATGTAGCGGTACGGGAGACCCAGTACTTC. It yields the protein CASSDVAVRETQYF.

This clonotype was seen many times. The chain combines TRBV10-3 with TRBJ2-3; D gene uncertain. Between the trimmed V and J ends, which lost 4 bases and 5 bases, there was a span of 4 bases. This CDR3 region has 11 residues. Germline CDR1 ENHRY, CDR2 SYGVKD. As DNA, the CDR3 is TGTGCCATCAGTGGTAGAGATACGCAGTATTTT. Translated: CAISGRDTQYF.